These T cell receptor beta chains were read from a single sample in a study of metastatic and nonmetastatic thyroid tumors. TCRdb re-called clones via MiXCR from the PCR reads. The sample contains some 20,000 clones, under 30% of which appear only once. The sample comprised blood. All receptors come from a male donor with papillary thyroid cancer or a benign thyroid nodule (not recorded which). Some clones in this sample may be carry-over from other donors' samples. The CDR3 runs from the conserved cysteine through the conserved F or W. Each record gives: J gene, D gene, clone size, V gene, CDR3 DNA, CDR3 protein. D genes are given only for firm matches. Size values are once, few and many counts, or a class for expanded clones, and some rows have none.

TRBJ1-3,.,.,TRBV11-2,TGTGCCAGCACTAATAGCGGTGGTTTCGGAAACACCATATATTTT,CASTNSGGFGNTIYF
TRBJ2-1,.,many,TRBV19,TGTGCCAGTAGTTTTCCCGAGAGCTCCTACAATGAGCAGTTCTTC,CASSFPESSYNEQFF
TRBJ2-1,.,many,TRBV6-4,TGTGCCAGCAGTGGAGGGGGGGGCAGCAATGAGCAGTTCTTC,CASSGGGGSNEQFF
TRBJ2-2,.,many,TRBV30,TGTGCCTGGAGTGTACAGGAAGGTGGGGTAACCGGGGAGCTGTTTTTT,CAWSVQEGGVTGELFF
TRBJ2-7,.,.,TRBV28,TGTGCCAGCAGCCGCTTATCAGGGGAATACGAGCAGTACTTC,CASSRLSGEYEQYF
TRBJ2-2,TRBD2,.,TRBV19,TGTGCCAGTAGCCCCAGCGGGAGGGCGGACACCGGGGAGCTGTTTTTT,CASSPSGRADTGELFF
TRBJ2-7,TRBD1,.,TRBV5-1,TGCGCCAGCAGCTATTCCGGGACAGGGGTCGAGCAGTACTTC,CASSYSGTGVEQYF
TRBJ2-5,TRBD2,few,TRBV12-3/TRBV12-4,TGTGCCAGCAGTTTCCTGGGACTAGACCAAGAGACCCAGTACTTC,CASSFLGLDQETQYF
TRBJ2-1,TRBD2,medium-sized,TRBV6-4,TGTGCCAGCAGTGACAGGGCTAGCGGGAGCAATGAGCAGTTCTTC,CASSDRASGSNEQFF
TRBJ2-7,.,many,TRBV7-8,TGTGCCAGCAGCTTAGAGGAATACGAGCAGTACTTC,CASSLEEYEQYF
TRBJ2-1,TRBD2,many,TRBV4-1,TGCGCCAGCAGCCAAGATGTACTAGCGGGAGACAATGAGCAGTTCTTC,CASSQDVLAGDNEQFF
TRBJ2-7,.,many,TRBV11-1,TGTGCCAGCAGCTCCCCCCCGGGACCCGGCACCTACGAGCAGTACTTC,CASSSPPGPGTYEQYF
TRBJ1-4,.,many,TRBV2,TGTGCCAGCAGGTCCCGGGGGCTTGATGAAAAACTGTTTTTT,CASRSRGLDEKLFF
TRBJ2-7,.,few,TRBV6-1,TGTGCCAGCAGTGTAAATCCGACGGTAACCTACGAGCAGTACTTC,CASSVNPTVTYEQYF
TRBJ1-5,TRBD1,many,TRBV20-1,TGCAGTGCGCGACAGGGGGCCCAGAATCAGCCCCAGCATTTT,CSARQGAQNQPQHF
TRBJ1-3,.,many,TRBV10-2,TGCGCCAGCAGTGAAAGGGCCTCTGGAAACACCATATATTTT,CASSERASGNTIYF
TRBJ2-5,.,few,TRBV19,TGTGCCAGTAGTATGATGGGAGGAGAGACCCAGTACTTC,CASSMMGGETQYF
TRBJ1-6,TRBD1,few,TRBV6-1,TGTGCCAGCGGGGGGACAGGGAATTCACCCCTCCACTTT,CASGGTGNSPLHF
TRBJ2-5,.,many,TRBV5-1,TGCGCCAGCAGCCCGCGGACGGACCAAGAGACCCAGTACTTC,CASSPRTDQETQYF
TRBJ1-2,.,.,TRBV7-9,TGTGCCAGCAGCTTAGTAGCAGGGCCCTATGGCTACACCTTC,CASSLVAGPYGYTF
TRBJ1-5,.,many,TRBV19,TGTGCCAGTACCCCATCAAGGGGTAGTAGCAATCAGCCCCAGCATTTT,CASTPSRGSSNQPQHF
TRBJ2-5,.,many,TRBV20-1,TGCAGTGCTAGAGACACGAAGGCGGAGACCCAGTACTTC,CSARDTKAETQYF
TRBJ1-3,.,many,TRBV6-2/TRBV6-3,TGTGCCAGCACCAGCAAGAGCTCTGGAAACACCATATATTTT,CASTSKSSGNTIYF
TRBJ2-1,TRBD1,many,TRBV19,TGTGCCAGTAGTAATCAGGGGGCTCGGTACAATGAGCAGTTCTTC,CASSNQGARYNEQFF
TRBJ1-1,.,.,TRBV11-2,TGTGCCAGCAGCTTAGTTTGGTCGGGAATGAACACTGAAGCTTTCTTT,CASSLVWSGMNTEAFF
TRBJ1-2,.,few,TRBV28,TGTGCCAGCAGTTTATCCGCCAGGGGAGGCGGCTACACCTTC,CASSLSARGGGYTF
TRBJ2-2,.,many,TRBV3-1,TGTGCCAGCAGCCAAGAGTACGACACCGGGGAGCTGTTTTTT,CASSQEYDTGELFF
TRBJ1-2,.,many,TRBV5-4,TGTGCCAGCAGCTTGGTCTCTCGGACGGACTATGGCTACACCTTC,CASSLVSRTDYGYTF
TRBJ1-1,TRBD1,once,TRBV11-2,TGTGCCAGCAGTCGGACGGACAGGGGAGTCACTGAAGCTTTCTTT,CASSRTDRGVTEAFF
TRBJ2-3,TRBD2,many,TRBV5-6,TGTGCCAGCAGCTTGGCGAGCGGGAGGATGCAGTATTTT,CASSLASGRMQYF
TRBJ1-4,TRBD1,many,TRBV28,TGTGCCAGCAGTTTATTCGGACAGGGCATATCAACTAATGAAAAACTGTTTTTT,CASSLFGQGISTNEKLFF
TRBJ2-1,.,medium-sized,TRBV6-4,TGTGCCAGCAGTGAAGGGGTGGACCCCAATGAGCAGTTCTTC,CASSEGVDPNEQFF
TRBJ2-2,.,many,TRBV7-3,TGTGCCAGCAGCCAAGGGGGTACCGGGGAGCTGTTTTTT,CASSQGGTGELFF
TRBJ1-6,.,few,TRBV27,TGTGCCAGCAGTTTATCGTGGGGTTCGGGTAATTCACCCCTCCACTTT,CASSLSWGSGNSPLHF
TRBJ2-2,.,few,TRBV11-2,TGTGCCAGCAGCTTAGATCCTAATTACCGAGCGGAGCTGTTTTTT,CASSLDPNYRAELFF
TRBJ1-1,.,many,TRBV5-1,TGCGCCAGCAGCTTGGCCGGGGAGAACACTGAAGCTTTCTTT,CASSLAGENTEAFF